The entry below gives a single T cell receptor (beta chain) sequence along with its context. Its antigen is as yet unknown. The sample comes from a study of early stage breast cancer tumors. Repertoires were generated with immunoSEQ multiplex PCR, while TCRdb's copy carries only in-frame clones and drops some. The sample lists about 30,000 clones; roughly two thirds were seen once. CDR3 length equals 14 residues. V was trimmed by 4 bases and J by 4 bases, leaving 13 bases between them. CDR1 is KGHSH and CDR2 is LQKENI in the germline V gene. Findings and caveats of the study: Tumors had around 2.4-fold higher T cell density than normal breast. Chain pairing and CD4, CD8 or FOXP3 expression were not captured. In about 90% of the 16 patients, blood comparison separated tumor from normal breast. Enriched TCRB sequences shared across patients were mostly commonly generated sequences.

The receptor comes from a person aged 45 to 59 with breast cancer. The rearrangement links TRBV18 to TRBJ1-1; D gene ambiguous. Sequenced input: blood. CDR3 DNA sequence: TGTGCCAGCTCACGCCTCCAACACTCCACTGAAGCTTTCTTT. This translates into CASSRLQHSTEAFF.